The text below deals with one T cell receptor beta chain. The sample belongs to a study of blood T cell repertoires in COVID-19. About the study: The United States, Italy and Spain provided the acute and convalescent COVID-19 samples. T cells, B-cell-depleted T cells, or PBMCs provided the cDNA or gDNA that served as material.

The CDR3 length is 14 residues. Trimming removed 5 bases at V and 9 bases at J, with 20 bases between. Per the germline V gene, CDR1 is GTSNPN and CDR2 is SVGIG (reference sequence). Original analysis: Quantification of nucleated cells was approximated via reference gene primer amplification. The data were produced by immunoSEQ multiplex PCR, yet TCRdb's version contains in-frame clones alone and is incomplete. The V and J calls and clone size were taken over from that table, and D and trimming were inferred from the DNA. The repertoire holds around 110,000 clones, with 70% to 90% as singletons. Sequencing input: peripheral blood. The origin of this receptor is a man aged 25 to 40 with acute or convalescent COVID-19. The chain has TRBV30 and TRBJ1-3; tentatively, D is TRBD1 (5 bases). CDR3 DNA: TGTGCCTGGGGGGCCGGACCCCCGGGAGCCACCATATATTTT. Translating gives CAWGAGPPGATIYF.